Presented here are 10 T cell receptor beta chains from one specimen sequenced in a study of blood T cell repertoires in COVID-19. TCRdb's copy holds only in-frame clones and misses some; the assay was immunoSEQ multiplex PCR. This table has roughly 220,000 clones, approximately 82% appearing once. The sequenced material came from PBMCs or T cells enriched from blood (not recorded which). The receptors were sampled from a man aged 35-49 years who had recovered from COVID-19.

V and J are TRBV4-1 and TRBJ2-1; D may be TRBD1 (5 bases). CDR1 and CDR2 from the germline V gene are MGHRA and YSYEKL. V was shortened by 0 bases and J by 15 bases, with 12 bases between the two germline ends. The CDR3 loop spans 12 amino acids. The CDR3 sequence: CASSQDWGGRFF. The CDR3 region has the DNA TGCGCCAGCAGCCAAGACTGGGGCGGCCGGTTCTTC.

The CDR3 nucleotides are TGCGCCAGCAGCCAAGATCGGGGGGGCAAAGCTTTCTTT. It encodes CASSQDRGGKAFF. V usage is TRBV4-3 and J usage is TRBJ1-1; the D gene is possibly TRBD1 (6 bases). CDR1 is LGHNA, CDR2 YSLEER, per germline. This CDR3 region has 13 residues. V dropped 0 bases and J dropped 9 bases, with 11 bases sitting between them.

This chain connects TRBV19 to TRBJ1-1; TRBD1 aligns across 10 bases. The CDR3 has 16 amino acids. Germline CDR1 is LNHDA and CDR2 is SQIVND (reference sequence). Unmatched junction bases numbered 14, after V lost 9 bases and J lost 4 bases. The CDR3 loop is CASRSRTGGDGTEAFF. The CDR3 DNA reads as TGTGCCAGCCGGTCCCGGACAGGGGGGGACGGCACTGAAGCTTTCTTT.

The table lists this clone with a few counts. The chain uses TRBV3-1 (or the pseudogene TRBV3-2) and TRBJ1-1, with D unclear. CDR3 size: 18 residues. Trimming removed 0 bases from V and 2 bases from J, with 19 bases in between. Per germline, CDR1 LGHDT and CDR2 YNNKEL (reference sequence). In nucleotides, the CDR3 is TGTGCCAGCAGCCAAGATTTCGGTTCTCGAGGAAGCAACACTGAAGCTTTCTTT. Protein sequence: CASSQDFGSRGSNTEAFF.

The rearrangement links TRBV9 to TRBJ2-3, with TRBD1 identical over 8 bases. V lost 0 bases, J lost 14 bases, and 8 bases stayed unmatched. Looked up from germline, CDR1 is SGDLS and CDR2 is YYNGEE. CDR3 size: 13 residues. CDR3 coding DNA: TGTGCCAGCAGCGTAGAAACGGACAGGGAGCCGTATTTT. Translating it yields CASSVETDREPYF.

Only one count was recorded for this clone. This chain links TRBV6-5 with TRBJ1-1; D gene ambiguous. This CDR3 spans 14 amino acids. In germline, CDR1 is MNHEY, CDR2 SVGAGI. V was pared by 0 bases and J by 4 bases, with 9 bases between. CDR3 nucleotide sequence: TGTGCCAGCAGTTACTCGGAGGGATTCACTGAAGCTTTCTTT. It yields the protein CASSYSEGFTEAFF.

The genes are TRBV19 and TRBJ1-2; D perhaps matches TRBD1 (5 bases). Germline V CDR1 and CDR2: LNHDA, SQIVND (reference sequence). The CDR3 runs to 12 residues. The V end was cut by 5 bases, the J end by 8 bases, with 12 bases between. CDR3 sequence reads: CASSWQGAGYTF. CDR3 sequence (DNA): TGTGCCAGTAGTTGGCAGGGCGCCGGCTACACCTTC.

This chain links TRBV30 with TRBJ2-7; TRBD2 might be the D (5 bases). The CDR3 covers 15 residues. The V gene lost 3 bases and the J gene lost 3 bases, with 18 bases spanning the gap. CDR1 is GTSNPN and CDR2 is SVGIG in the germline V gene (reference sequence). The CDR3 loop is CAWRAFGGVFYEQYF. The CDR3 DNA follows: TGTGCCTGGAGAGCGTTTGGAGGCGTGTTCTACGAGCAGTACTTC. Full variable domain (outside the CDR3, taken from reference TRBV30 and TRBJ2-7): SQTIHQWPATLVQPVGSPLSLECTVEGTSNPNLYWYRQAAGRGLQLLFYSVGIGQISSEVPQNLSASRPQDRQFILSSKKLLLSDSGFYLCAWRAFGGVFYEQYFGPGTRLTVT.

The CDR3 loop is CASSLNRGAGYTF. CDR3 nucleotide sequence: TGTGCCAGCAGCTTGAACAGGGGAGCTGGCTACACCTTC. The genes are TRBV5-6 and TRBJ1-2, with TRBD1 identical over 7 bases. The CDR3 totals 13 residues. Germline lookup yields CDR1 SGHDT and CDR2 YYEEEE. V lost 1 base, J lost 7 bases, and 4 bases stayed unmatched.

The chain joins TRBV11-3 to TRBJ2-1, with 7 nucleotides matching TRBD2. The germline CDR1 and CDR2 sequences are SGHNT and YENEEA. Trimming removed 9 bases from V and 4 bases from J; junction bases left unmatched: 15. The CDR3 sequence is 16 residues long. The CDR3 DNA reads as TGTGCCAGACTGCGAACAGACAAGCGGGGATACAATGAGCAGTTCTTC. Amino acids: CARLRTDKRGYNEQFF.